These 10 T cell receptor beta chains share one sample of origin, sequenced in a study of control samples from healthy donors and cancer patients. Clones were read by immunoSEQ multiplex PCR, and TCRdb kept only the in-frame ones, dropping some. The table shows roughly 120,000 clones, with approximately 90% occurring only once. The sequencing sample was made of blood. All receptors derive from a woman between 65 and 79 years old in good health.

This chain links TRBV6-5 with TRBJ1-2, with D possibly being TRBD1 (5 bases). The CDR3 extends over 13 amino acids. Germline V lookup: CDR1 MNHEY, CDR2 SVGAGI. Trimming removed 6 bases from V and 4 bases from J, with 12 bases in between. The CDR3 DNA reads TGTGCCAGCAGAGGGGCAAGCAGCTATGGCTACACCTTC. Amino acids: CASRGASSYGYTF.

The count of this clone is one. The chain employs TRBV6-5 and TRBJ1-1; no clear D. The germline V and J ends were trimmed by 0 bases and 6 bases, with 14 bases remaining between them. This CDR3 has 15 amino acids. The V gene's germline CDR1 is MNHEY and CDR2 SVGAGI. The CDR3 protein is CASSYSSGRVAEAFF. CDR3 nucleotides: TGTGCCAGCAGTTACTCATCCGGCAGAGTGGCTGAAGCTTTCTTT.

The chain joins TRBV4-3 to TRBJ2-7; no clear D. Germline values: CDR1 LGHNA, CDR2 YSLEER. The CDR3 is made up of 16 amino acids. Trimming shortened V by 0 bases and J by 6 bases, and 18 bases separated the two germline ends. CDR3 protein: CASSQDEVFTPVEQYF. The CDR3 region has the DNA TGCGCCAGCAGCCAAGATGAGGTATTCACTCCGGTCGAGCAGTACTTC.

This chain links TRBV25-1 with TRBJ2-7, with TRBD2 identical over 7 bases. Germline-derived CDR1 and CDR2 are MGHDK and SYGVNS. This CDR3 has 15 residues. V was pared by 8 bases and J by 3 bases, with 13 bases of the junction left unmatched. CDR3: CASGGLGGIHYEQYF. CDR3 bases: TGTGCCAGCGGTGGGTTGGGGGGGATTCACTACGAGCAGTACTTC.

The chain joins TRBV5-6 to TRBJ1-3; maybe TRBD1 (5 bases). V was trimmed by 4 bases and J by 0 bases, leaving 17 bases between them. This CDR3 contains 17 residues. Germline V gene data show CDR1 as SGHDT and CDR2 as YYEEEE. The CDR3 is CASSPAGVGLSGNTIYF. DNA for the CDR3: TGTGCCAGCAGCCCGGCGGGGGTTGGTCTCTCTGGAAACACCATATATTTT.

The chain is built from TRBV5-6 and TRBJ1-4; TRBD1 matches at 8 bases. Germline CDR1 and CDR2: SGHDT and YYEEEE. The CDR3 totals 15 residues. The V gene end was trimmed by 3 bases and the J gene end by 7 bases; junction bases not matched to a gene: 8. This chain's CDR3 is CASSWSGTGREKLFF. Written as DNA, the CDR3 is TGTGCCAGCAGCTGGAGCGGGACAGGTCGTGAAAAACTGTTTTTT.

The V gene is TRBV11-2, the J gene TRBJ2-5; D possibly corresponds to TRBD1 (5 bases). V lost 7 bases, J lost 4 bases, and 13 bases lay in between. The CDR3 covers 13 residues. The V gene's germline CDR1 is SGHAT and CDR2 FQNNGV. The CDR3 DNA is TGTGCCAGCACCCTAGGGGAACGAGAGACCCAGTACTTC. Translating it yields CASTLGERETQYF. Full variable domain (outside the CDR3, taken from reference TRBV11-2 and TRBJ2-5): EAGVAQSPRYKIIEKRQSVAFWCNPISGHATLYWYQQILGQGPKLLIQFQNNGVVDDSQLPKDRFSAERLKGVDSTLKIQPAKLEDSAVYLCASTLGERETQYFGPGTRLLVL.

This clone has a handful of counts. The chain links TRBV5-4 to TRBJ1-6; the D gene is possibly TRBD1 (6 bases). V was shortened by 0 bases and J by 7 bases, with 14 bases between the two germline ends. CDR1 is SGHNT, CDR2 YYREEE, per germline (reference sequence). The CDR3 has 16 amino acids. The CDR3 DNA reads TGTGCCAGCAGCTTGGGGGGGCTCGGGAGAAATTCACCCCTCCACTTT. Amino acid sequence: CASSLGGLGRNSPLHF.

The chain is built from TRBV18 and TRBJ2-7; D may be TRBD1 or TRBD2 (5 bases each). Trimming stripped 4 bases from V and 0 bases from J, with 13 bases between. The CDR3 totals 15 residues. Germline CDR1 reads KGHSH; CDR2 reads LQKENI. The CDR3 is CASSLSGTVSYEQYF. CDR3 coding DNA: TGTGCCAGCTCACTGTCTGGGACGGTCTCCTACGAGCAGTACTTC.

This rearrangement joins TRBV5-1 to TRBJ2-5; D may be TRBD2 (5 bases). V lost 0 bases and J lost 1, with 10 bases in between. Germline V CDR1 and CDR2: SGHRS, YFSETQ. This CDR3 is built from 15 residues. This CDR3 reads CASSLVPAGQETQYF. Here the CDR3 DNA reads TGCGCCAGCAGCTTGGTACCGGCGGGCCAAGAGACCCAGTACTTC.